One TCR beta chain is described in this entry. The antigen remains unidentified. The data derive from a study of siplizumab effects on memory and regulatory T cells. TCRdb keeps only in-frame clones here, not all; method: immunoSEQ multiplex PCR. This table holds about 50,000 clones, 85% to 95% found once. Study findings and constraints: Suppressive capability of dividing Tregs from siplizumab cultures went unverified.

This TCR came from a human donor in good health. Sequences were obtained from CD8+ T cells sorted from blood.

As DNA, the CDR3 is TGTGCCTGGAGCCGGATTACTAGCACAGATACGCAGTATTTT. Protein product: CAWSRITSTDTQYF. The rearrangement uses TRBV30 and TRBJ2-3; the D is unclear. V gave up 3 bases and J gave up 0 bases, with 10 bases separating them. The CDR3 extends over 14 amino acids. Germline CDR1 is GTSNPN and CDR2 is SVGIG (reference sequence).